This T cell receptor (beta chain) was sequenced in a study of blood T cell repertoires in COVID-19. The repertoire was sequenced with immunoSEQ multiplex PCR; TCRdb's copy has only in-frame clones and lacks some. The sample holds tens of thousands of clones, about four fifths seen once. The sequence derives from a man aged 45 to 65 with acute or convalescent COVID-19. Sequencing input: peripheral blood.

DNA of the CDR3: TGTGCCAGCAGTTACTCGGAGGGCTCCTATGGCTACACCTTC. It yields the protein CASSYSEGSYGYTF. The V gene is TRBV6-6, the J gene TRBJ1-2; unclear D gene. Looked up from germline, CDR1 is MNHNY and CDR2 is SVGAGI (reference sequence). There are 14 residues in the CDR3. V lost 0 bases and J 4 bases, leaving 9 bases between the germline ends.